Shown below are 28 T cell receptor beta chains from a single sample sequenced in a study of shared clonotypes between healthy human individuals. The protocol was immunoSEQ multiplex PCR, while the TCRdb copy is restricted to in-frame clones and leaves out a portion. Found here are 2.3 million or so clones, just over 90% of them singletons; the top ten hold about 0.41%. Source material: naive CD4+ T cells from PBMCs. The subset was: CD45RA+ positively selected. The receptors come from a man in his late teens or twenties in good health. Some clones in this sample may be carry-over from other donors' samples.

This clone was picked up one time. The rearrangement uses TRBV2 and TRBJ2-5, with D hard to call. The CDR3 length is 11 residues. Trimming removed 6 bases from V and 3 bases from J, with 5 bases in between. Germline CDR1 is SNHLY and CDR2 is FYNNEI. This chain's CDR3 is CASRLKETQYF. In nucleotides, the CDR3 is TGTGCCAGCAGGTTGAAAGAGACCCAGTACTTC.

The chain employs TRBV28 and TRBJ1-3; possible D gene TRBD1, 6 bases. Trimming removed 5 bases at V and 3 bases at J, with 14 bases between. Germline V gene lookup returns CDR1 MDHEN and CDR2 SYDVKM. CDR3 size: 15 residues. The CDR3 spells CASSPTGYGGNTIYF. The CDR3 DNA is TGTGCCAGCAGTCCGACAGGATATGGTGGAAACACCATATATTTT. The full variable domain, its missing parts supplied by reference TRBV28 and TRBJ1-3, is DVKVTQSSRYLVKRTGEKVFLECVQDMDHENMFWYRQDPGLGLRLIYFSYDVKMKEKGDIPEGYSVSREKKERFSLILESASTNQTSMYLCASSPTGYGGNTIYFGEGSWLTVV.

This clone was seen only once. The chain couples TRBV6-5 to TRBJ2-1; D not resolved. The CDR3 contains 9 residues. Germline V gene lookup returns CDR1 MNHEY and CDR2 SVGAGI. Trimming left V 6 bases short and J 12 bases short, with 6 bases between. The DNA of the CDR3 is TGTGCCAGCAGGGGCGGGCAGTTCTTC. Its protein product is CASRGGQFF.

With regard to this clone: The same CDR3 can be traced to other DNA sequences in this sample. The genes are TRBV20-1 and TRBJ2-3; D ambiguous. This CDR3 is 11 amino acids long. Germline V gives CDR1 DFQATT, CDR2 SNEGSKA (reference sequence). Deletions cut 3 bases from V and 5 bases from J, with 6 bases between. The chain's CDR3 is CSASGGDTQYF. Here the CDR3 DNA reads TGCAGTGCTAGCGGCGGAGATACGCAGTATTTT.

This rearrangement joins TRBV28 to TRBJ1-1, with 8 bases lining up with TRBD1. The CDR3 extends over 13 amino acids. The trim removed 5 bases at V and 7 bases at J, leaving 6 bases unmatched. The germline V gene encodes CDR1 MDHEN and CDR2 SYDVKM. The CDR3 loop is CASSRQGRHEAFF. For the CDR3, the DNA is TGTGCCAGCAGTCGACAGGGGCGACATGAAGCTTTCTTT. Full variable domain (missing parts from reference TRBV28 and TRBJ1-1): DVKVTQSSRYLVKRTGEKVFLECVQDMDHENMFWYRQDPGLGLRLIYFSYDVKMKEKGDIPEGYSVSREKKERFSLILESASTNQTSMYLCASSRQGRHEAFFGQGTRLTVV.

In its sample, this clone was seen a few times. This sample also contains other DNA sequences that code for the same CDR3. J is TRBJ1-3 and V is TRBV7-7; D is undetermined. Trimming shortened V by 1 base and J by 1 base, and 5 bases separated the two germline ends. CDR3 length equals 14 residues. Germline V gene data show CDR1 as SSHAT and CDR2 as FNYEAQ (reference sequence). The CDR3 DNA reads as TGTGCCAGCAGCTTAGATGGGTCTGGAAACACCATATATTTT. As protein: CASSLDGSGNTIYF.

The chain couples TRBV4-1 to TRBJ2-1; the D gene is possibly TRBD2 (6 bases). Germline lookup yields CDR1 MGHRA and CDR2 YSYEKL. The CDR3 has 17 amino acids. Trimming pared 1 base from V and 0 bases from J, leaving 13 bases between. The CDR3 reads CASSQVGLGSSYNEQFF. The DNA of the CDR3 is TGCGCCAGCAGCCAAGTTGGGCTCGGGAGCTCCTACAATGAGCAGTTCTTC.

On this clone: The same CDR3 also results from other DNA sequences found in this sample. The chain employs TRBV6-6 and TRBJ1-2; D might be TRBD1 (5 bases). With 3 bases removed from V and 0 bases from J, the gap between germline ends came to 8 bases. This CDR3 has 14 residues. Per the germline V gene, CDR1 is MNHNY and CDR2 is SVGAGI (reference sequence). This chain's CDR3 is CASSYTGANYGYTF. In DNA, the CDR3 is TGTGCCAGCAGTTATACAGGAGCTAACTATGGCTACACCTTC.

The chain carries TRBV18 and TRBJ2-3; D is unresolved. In germline, CDR1 is KGHSH, CDR2 LQKENI. The CDR3 length is 14 residues. V gave up 3 bases and J gave up 1 base, with 8 bases separating them. The chain's CDR3 is CASSPRSRTDTQYF. The CDR3, as DNA: TGTGCCAGCTCACCTCGATCCCGCACAGATACGCAGTATTTT.

The chain uses TRBV7-8 and TRBJ1-5, with TRBD1 matching 10 bases. The CDR3 has 14 amino acids. The germline V gene has CDR1 SGHVS and CDR2 FQNEAQ. Trimming at V came to 5 bases and at J to 7 bases, leaving 5 bases not matched to a gene. This CDR3 reads CASSPDRGRQPQHF. The CDR3 DNA is TGTGCCAGCAGCCCCGACAGGGGGCGACAGCCCCAGCATTTT.

This chain joins TRBV4-1 and TRBJ1-2; 7 bases fit TRBD1. The CDR3 totals 16 residues. CDR1 MGHRA and CDR2 YSYEKL come from the germline V gene. The V gene end was trimmed by 3 bases and the J gene end by 1 base; junction bases not matched to a gene: 8. CDR3 coding DNA: TGCGCCAGCAGCCAGACCCGGGACAGCCTTAACTATGGCTACACCTTC. Translation: CASSQTRDSLNYGYTF.

The chain recombines TRBV5-1 with TRBJ2-2; TRBD1 aligns across 8 bases. There are 14 residues in the CDR3. J gave up 4 bases and V 2 bases, and 1 base lay outside the gene matches. Germline V lookup: CDR1 SGHRS, CDR2 YFSETQ. DNA for the CDR3: TGCGCCAGCAGCTTTGACAGGGGCACCGGGGAGCTGTTTTTT. Encoded protein: CASSFDRGTGELFF.

The gene calls are TRBV27 and TRBJ2-5, with TRBD2 matching over 9 bases. This CDR3 comprises 15 residues. J lost 3 bases, V lost 3 bases, and 5 bases had no gene match. Per germline, CDR1 MNHEY and CDR2 SMNVEV (reference sequence). The CDR3 reads CASSFKAGGKETQYF. CDR3 in DNA: TGTGCCAGCAGTTTCAAAGCGGGAGGTAAAGAGACCCAGTACTTC.

The chain links TRBV18 to TRBJ1-2; D is ambiguous. The V end was cut by 3 bases, the J end by 1 base, with 15 bases between. Germline V gene sequence: CDR1 KGHSH, CDR2 LQKENI. This CDR3 comprises 16 residues. The CDR3 loop reads CASSPTPDVSNYGYTF. In DNA, the CDR3 is TGTGCCAGCTCACCGACACCCGACGTCAGTAACTATGGCTACACCTTC.

V is TRBV4-2 and J is TRBJ2-3; D gene ambiguous. Looked up from germline, CDR1 is LGHNA and CDR2 is YNFKEQ. Trimming took off 1 base at V and 8 bases at J, with 4 bases between the two ends. CDR3 size: 11 residues. CDR3 coding DNA: TGTGCCAGCAGCCAAGCTCCTACGCAGTATTTT. Protein product: CASSQAPTQYF.

The chain recombines TRBV5-1 with TRBJ1-1, with 8 bases that match TRBD1. CDR1 is SGHRS and CDR2 is YFSETQ in the germline V gene. There are 13 residues in the CDR3. After removal of 2 bases from V and 7 bases from J, the junction contained 4 bases not matched to a gene. The CDR3 sequence: CASSFSGGFEAFF. The CDR3 bases are TGCGCCAGCAGCTTCTCAGGGGGCTTTGAAGCTTTCTTT.

The V and J genes are TRBV5-1 and TRBJ2-3; 7 bases align to TRBD2. V shed 0 bases, J shed 3 bases, and the junction held 7 bases outside the gene matches. The CDR3 has 16 residues. Germline assignment: CDR1 SGHRS and CDR2 YFSETQ. CDR3 protein: CASSLGAGVETDTQYF. CDR3 bases: TGCGCCAGCAGCTTGGGGGCGGGAGTGGAGACAGATACGCAGTATTTT.

The chain joins TRBV6-5 to TRBJ2-5; no definite D call. Germline V CDR1 and CDR2: MNHEY, SVGAGI. V shed 4 bases and J shed 5 bases, with 17 bases lying between them. This CDR3 is 15 amino acids long. The CDR3 loop is CASSFTGNGPETQYF. Written as DNA, the CDR3 is TGTGCCAGCAGTTTTACTGGGAACGGGCCCGAGACCCAGTACTTC.

Here the CDR3 reads CASSLRDGNYEQYF. The CDR3 DNA reads as TGCGCCAGCAGCTTGAGGGACGGTAACTACGAGCAGTACTTC. This sequence joins TRBV5-1 and TRBJ2-7; either TRBD1 or TRBD2 may fit D (5 bases each). Trimming shortened V by 1 base and J by 3 bases, and 11 bases separated the two germline ends. The germline V gene encodes CDR1 SGHRS and CDR2 YFSETQ. The CDR3 is 14 residues long.

About this clone itself: A junction end diverges from the germline sequence, so it may reflect a read error. The V and J genes are TRBV2 and TRBJ1-5, with D maybe TRBD1 (5 bases). Germline CDR1 reads SNHLY; CDR2 reads FYNNEI. The CDR3 extends over 15 amino acids. In DNA form, the CDR3 reads TGTGCCAGCAGTGAAAGTTCGGGCAGGGCTCAGTCCCAGCATTTT. Protein product: CASSESSGRAQSQHF.

The table lists this clone with a count of one. The genes are TRBV19 and TRBJ1-5, with D possibly being TRBD1 (5 bases). Germline V gene lookup returns CDR1 LNHDA and CDR2 SQIVND (reference sequence). The CDR3 consists of 18 residues. V lost 6 bases, J lost 6 bases, and 27 bases lay in between. CDR3 region: CASRVAGRESYFGQPQHF. As DNA, the CDR3 is TGTGCCAGTAGAGTGGCAGGCAGGGAGTCGTATTTTGGTCAGCCCCAGCATTTT.

Only one count was recorded for this clone. The rearrangement links TRBV27 to TRBJ2-1, with 10 bases fitting TRBD1. The V and J ends lost 6 bases and 9 bases, in that order; junction bases with no gene match: 5. From germline, CDR1 is MNHEY and CDR2 SMNVEV (reference sequence). This CDR3 is 13 amino acids long. As DNA, the CDR3 is TGTGCCAGCAGCAGGGACAGGGGAGCTGAGCAGTTCTTC. It specifies CASSRDRGAEQFF.

This clone showed up just once. The chain has TRBV5-4 and TRBJ2-7; maybe TRBD2 (5 bases). V was clipped by 4 bases and J by 7 bases, with 15 bases between them. CDR3 size: 13 residues. CDR1 is SGHNT and CDR2 is YYREEE in the germline V gene (reference sequence). The CDR3 spells CASSGDQEEEQYF. In DNA, the CDR3 is TGTGCCAGCAGCGGCGACCAGGAGGAAGAGCAGTACTTC.

Only one count was recorded for this clone. This rearrangement joins TRBV7-8 to TRBJ1-2; 7 nucleotides align to TRBD1. The CDR3 spans 12 residues. Germline assignment: CDR1 SGHVS and CDR2 FQNEAQ. J lost 6 bases, V lost 3 bases, and 1 base had no gene match. CDR3 DNA sequence: TGTGCCAGCAGCTTCGACAGGGATGGCTACACCTTC. This translates into CASSFDRDGYTF.

V gene TRBV4-1 combines with J gene TRBJ1-1; D uncertain. The germline CDR1 and CDR2 sequences are MGHRA and YSYEKL. The length of the CDR3 is 14 residues. V lost 1 base, J lost 3 bases, and 9 bases lay in between. This chain's CDR3 is CASSQVFKDTEAFF. CDR3 sequence (DNA): TGCGCCAGCAGCCAAGTATTCAAGGACACTGAAGCTTTCTTT.

The chain uses TRBV12-5 and TRBJ1-1, with D uncertain. The CDR3 totals 11 residues. Trimming left V 7 bases short and J 8 bases short, with 11 bases between. Germline V lookup: CDR1 LGHNT, CDR2 FRNRAP. The CDR3 DNA reads as TGTGCTAGTGCCCTGACCTCGGAAGCTTTCTTT. This gives the protein CASALTSEAFF.

The gene calls are TRBV29-1 and TRBJ1-1; no clear D. Deletions cut 5 bases from V and 7 bases from J, with 14 bases between. CDR1 and CDR2 (germline): SQVTM, ANQGSEA. The CDR3 length is 12 residues. CDR3 nucleotides: TGCAGCGTTAGTCGAGACATAAATGAAGCTTTCTTT. Translation gives CSVSRDINEAFF.

A note on this clone: Other DNA variants within this sample encode the same CDR3. V usage is TRBV25-1 and J usage is TRBJ2-3; D is unresolved. V lost 2 bases and J lost 3, with 3 bases in between. Per germline, CDR1 MGHDK and CDR2 SYGVNS. The CDR3 extends over 12 amino acids. This chain's CDR3 is CASSESTDTQYF. For the CDR3, the DNA is TGTGCCAGCAGTGAAAGTACAGATACGCAGTATTTT. Together with reference TRBV25-1 and TRBJ2-3, the CDR3 gives the full variable domain: EADIYQTPRYLVIGTGKKITLECSQTMGHDKMYWYQQDPGMELHLIHYSYGVNSTEKGDLSSESTVSRIRTEHFPLTLESARPSHTSQYLCASSESTDTQYFGPGTRLTVL.